Sequencing of this T cell receptor (beta chain) was carried out in a study of blood T cell repertoires in COVID-19. Study context: Researchers got acute and convalescent COVID-19 samples from the United States, Italy and Spain. From T cells, B-cell-depleted T cells, or PBMCs came the material, which was cDNA or gDNA.

As handled by the study authors: Estimates of nucleated cell counts were drawn from the amplification of reference gene primers. Produced via immunoSEQ multiplex PCR; TCRdb's table is partial and in-frame only. The DNA gave D and trimming, while V, J and clone size come from that table. The sample has about 160,000 clones, approximately 85% seen once. This CDR3 contains 16 residues. Germline-derived CDR1 and CDR2 are MNHNY and SVGAGI (reference sequence). Trimming left V 5 bases short and J 1 base short, with 15 bases between. The receptor was derived from a man between 35 and 55 years old with acute or convalescent COVID-19. The J gene is TRBJ1-3, the V gene TRBV6-6; D is unresolved. Input material: peripheral blood. The CDR3 sequence is CASSQLFGESGNTIYF. The CDR3, as DNA: TGTGCCAGCAGTCAACTCTTCGGAGAGTCTGGAAACACCATATATTTT.